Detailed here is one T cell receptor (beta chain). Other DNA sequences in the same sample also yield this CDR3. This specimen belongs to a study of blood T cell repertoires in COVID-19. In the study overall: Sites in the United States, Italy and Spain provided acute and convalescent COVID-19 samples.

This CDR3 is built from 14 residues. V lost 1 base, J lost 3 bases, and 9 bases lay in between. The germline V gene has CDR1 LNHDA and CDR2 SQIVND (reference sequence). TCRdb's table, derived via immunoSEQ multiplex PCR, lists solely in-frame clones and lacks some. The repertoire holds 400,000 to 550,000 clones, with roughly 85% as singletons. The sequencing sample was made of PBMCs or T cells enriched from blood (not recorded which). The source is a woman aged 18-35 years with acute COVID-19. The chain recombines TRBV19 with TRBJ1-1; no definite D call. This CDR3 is CASSIGEEYTEAFF. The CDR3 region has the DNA TGTGCCAGTAGTATAGGAGAGGAGTACACTGAAGCTTTCTTT.